Below, 15 T cell receptor beta chains from the same sample are listed, as sequenced in a study of Graves' ophthalmopathy and Graves' hyperthyroidism. TCR beta CDR3 amplification used RNA transcripts. Second-round multiplex PCR followed a first-round RT-PCR using HTBI primers. Via MiXCR, TCRdb re-called the multiplex PCR reads, giving one row per CDR3 protein. The data hold around 590,000 distinct CDR3 sequences, with about 35% observed a single time. Material: peripheral blood or thyroid tissue (not recorded which). The receptors originated from an adult man with Graves' hyperthyroidism.

Only a few counts were recorded for this clonotype. The chain recombines TRBV4-1 with TRBJ2-7, with TRBD2 identical over 14 bases. Germline V gene data show CDR1 as MGHRA and CDR2 as YSYEKL. The CDR3 contains 18 residues. The V gene end was trimmed by 3 bases and the J gene end by 0 bases; junction bases not matched to a gene: 7. DNA of the CDR3: TGCGCCAGCAGCCACCGACTAGCGGGAGGGCCTGGCTCCTACGAGCAGTACTTC. This gives the protein CASSHRLAGGPGSYEQYF.

V is TRBV9 and J is TRBJ2-6; tentatively, D is TRBD1 (6 bases). Trimming removed 3 bases from V and 0 bases from J, with 7 bases in between. The V gene's germline CDR1 is SGDLS and CDR2 YYNGEE. This CDR3 spans 15 amino acids. CDR3: CASSETGSGANVLTF. The CDR3 DNA sequence: TGTGCCAGCAGCGAGACAGGCTCTGGGGCCAACGTCCTGACTTTC.

This clonotype was observed a single time. Possible read error: a much larger clone is one base away. The chain is built from TRBV5-1 and TRBJ2-6, with TRBD1 as a possible D gene (5 bases). Germline V CDR1 and CDR2: SGHRS, YFSETQ. CDR3 size: 16 residues. This chain's CDR3 is CASSAGLGSGASVLTF. The CDR3 nucleotides read TGTGCCAGCAGCGCTGGATTGGGCTCTGGGGCCAGCGTCCTGACTTTC.

The table lists this clonotype with many counts. The chain has TRBV20-1 and TRBJ1-5; 10 bases are shared with TRBD1. The CDR3 has 17 residues. V trimming: 6 bases; J trimming: 0 bases; junction bases outside the gene matches: 11. Per the germline V gene, CDR1 is DFQATT and CDR2 is SNEGSKA (reference sequence). DNA for the CDR3: TGCAGTGCCTCCGGGACAGGGGCGGTGAATAGCAATCAGCCCCAGCATTTT. It codes for CSASGTGAVNSNQPQHF.

This clonotype was counted ten times or more. This chain links TRBV4-2 with TRBJ1-2; D remains ambiguous. The CDR3 has 13 residues. Trimming cost V 1 base and J 6 bases, with 9 bases left between them. Per the germline V gene, CDR1 is LGHNA and CDR2 is YNFKEQ. As DNA, the CDR3 is TGTGCCAGCAGCCAAGTAGGGCTGGATGGCTACACCTTC. It encodes CASSQVGLDGYTF.

Concerning this clonotype: A much larger clone differs from this one at a single base, so this may be a read error. The conserved phenylalanine or tryptophan is not found at the CDR3 terminus, so this likely reflects a read error. The rearrangement links TRBV12-3 or TRBV12-4 to TRBJ1-1, with D maybe TRBD1 (6 bases). V was trimmed by 5 bases and J by 4 bases, leaving 23 bases between them. CDR3 size: 17 residues. The CDR3 reads CASSRGRTGTMATEAFS. DNA for the CDR3: TGTGCCAGCAGTCGGGGGCGTACCGGGACAATGGCCACTGAAGCTTTCTCT.

The chain has TRBV3-1 and TRBJ1-1; tentatively, D is TRBD1 (5 bases). This CDR3 contains 14 residues. Germline values: CDR1 LGHDT, CDR2 YNNKEL (reference sequence). V was cut by 2 bases and J by 2 bases, with 9 bases left in between. CDR3 protein: CASSQFQGNTEAFF. CDR3 DNA: TGTGCCAGCAGCCAATTTCAGGGAAACACTGAAGCTTTCTTT.

This clonotype was seen many times. This chain joins TRBV6-5 and TRBJ2-7; D assignment may be TRBD1 or TRBD2 (5 bases each). The V gene's germline CDR1 is MNHEY and CDR2 SVGAGI. There are 14 residues in the CDR3. V lost 5 bases to trimming and J lost 3 bases, with 14 bases between them. The CDR3 DNA reads as TGTGCCAGCAGTCACACCGGGACGGGCTACGAGCAGTACTTC. This codes for CASSHTGTGYEQYF.

This clonotype has a count of ten or more. The chain couples TRBV5-1 to TRBJ1-2; D may be TRBD1 (5 bases). The germline gives CDR1 SGHRS, CDR2 YFSETQ. The CDR3 length is 12 residues. Trimming removed 5 bases from V and 8 bases from J, with 13 bases in between. CDR3 in DNA: TGCGCCAGCAGAATAACAGGATCCGGCTACACCTTC. This translates into CASRITGSGYTF.

This clonotype was seen many times. This chain links TRBV10-3 with TRBJ1-3, with 7 positions matching TRBD1. This CDR3 contains 17 residues. The V gene's germline CDR1 is ENHRY and CDR2 SYGVKD. V lost 5 bases, J lost 3 bases, and 13 bases stayed unmatched. DNA for the CDR3: TGTGCCATCAGTAACTTACTATCCGGGACAGATGGAAACACCATATATTTT. This sequence encodes CAISNLLSGTDGNTIYF.

The sample holds many counts of this clonotype. The chain employs TRBV4-1 and TRBJ1-2; the D is unclear. Germline values: CDR1 MGHRA, CDR2 YSYEKL. V lost 1 base to trimming and J lost 1 base, with 13 bases between them. The CDR3 totals 16 residues. The CDR3: CASSQVMVKSNYGYTF. The CDR3 DNA is TGCGCCAGCAGCCAAGTCATGGTTAAGAGTAACTATGGCTACACCTTC.

Many counts were recorded for this clonotype. V and J are TRBV6-1 and TRBJ1-6, with unresolved D. The CDR3 runs to 11 residues. Germline V gene sequence: CDR1 MNHNS, CDR2 SASEGT. Trimming cost V 7 bases and J 9 bases, with 7 bases left between them. The CDR3: CASTAGSPLHF. CDR3 sequence (DNA): TGTGCCAGCACAGCCGGTTCACCCCTCCACTTT.

The chain combines TRBV24-1 with TRBJ1-2; 8 bases fit TRBD1. CDR3 size: 16 residues. Germline CDR1 is KGHDR and CDR2 is SFDVKD. Trimming removed 4 bases from V and 2 bases from J; junction bases left unmatched: 8. The CDR3 DNA follows: TGTGCCACCAGTGAGCAGGGGGCGAGGGCCAACTATGGCTACACCTTC. Amino acids: CATSEQGARANYGYTF.

The V call is TRBV9, the J call TRBJ2-7; unclear D gene. Per the germline V gene, CDR1 is SGDLS and CDR2 is YYNGEE. The CDR3 has 14 residues. V dropped 6 bases and J dropped 3 bases, with 16 bases sitting between them. The CDR3 reads CASNPGSRDYEQYF. For the CDR3, the DNA is TGTGCCAGCAACCCGGGTTCCCGCGACTACGAGCAGTACTTC. Full variable domain (missing parts from reference TRBV9 and TRBJ2-7): DSGVTQTPKHLITATGQRVTLRCSPRSGDLSVYWYQQSLDQGLQFLIQYYNGEERAKGNILERFSAQQFPDLHSELNLSSLELGDSALYFCASNPGSRDYEQYFGPGTRLTVT.

The table lists this clonotype with a count of one. The rearrangement joins TRBV7-9 to TRBJ1-1; D is perhaps TRBD1 (5 bases). The CDR3 runs 14 residues. Germline V gene sequence: CDR1 SEHNR, CDR2 FQNEAQ (reference sequence). Trimming left V 5 bases short and J 4 bases short, with 14 bases between. The CDR3 spells CASSRQGLGTEAFF. In DNA form, the CDR3 reads TGTGCCAGCAGCCGGCAGGGTCTTGGCACTGAAGCTTTCTTT.